This T cell receptor (beta chain) was observed in a study of blood T cell repertoires in COVID-19. Overall study context: Specimens from acute and convalescent COVID-19 originated in the United States, Italy and Spain. In each case, the material was cDNA or gDNA derived from T cells, B-cell-depleted T cells, or PBMCs.

Details on this clone: One junction end disagrees with the germline gene, perhaps due to a read error.

In the source study's methods: Estimation of nucleated cell counts was performed using reference gene primer amplification. Sequencing used immunoSEQ multiplex PCR; TCRdb keeps in-frame clones, though not all of them. The D gene and trimming were derived from the DNA, and the V and J assignments and clone size from that table. The profile covers around 90,000 clones, with about 80% appearing a single time and under 20% taken by the ten largest. The CDR3 is made up of 13 amino acids. Germline loops: CDR1 MNHEY, CDR2 SVGAGI. The origin of this receptor is a human donor in a cohort sampled during active COVID-19. The chain has TRBV6-5 and TRBJ2-7, with 10 bases matching TRBD2. Sample: peripheral blood. CDR3: CASRPSGRDQQYF. In DNA form, the CDR3 reads TGTGCGAGCAGGCCTAGCGGGAGAGATCAGCAGTACTTC.